Detailed here is one TCR beta chain. At one end the junction does not follow the germline gene, possibly because of a read error. This entry is derived from a study of blood T cells in healthy people across ages. Together with a sample-barcoded 5' primer, a J-beta primer mix was included in a second PCR lasting roughly 7 to 11 cycles. A tag from a template-switch adaptor with 12 random nucleotides marked each cDNA molecule. TCRdb redid the calling of the 5' RACE reads with MiXCR, one entry per CDR3 protein. The data hold 270,000 or so distinct CDR3 sequences, with roughly a quarter observed a single time. CDR3 length equals 14 residues. Germline CDR1 and CDR2: SGHAT and FQDESV (reference sequence).

This chain links TRBV11-1 with TRBJ2-2; D perhaps matches TRBD2 (5 bases). The receptor's source is a woman aged 70-85 years in good health. Sequenced: blood. The DNA of the CDR3 is TGTGCCAGCAGCCTAGCCGGGAACACCGGGGAGCTGTTTTTT. The encoded protein is CASSLAGNTGELFF.